The clone carrying this T cell receptor beta chain was counted a few times. As yet, its antigen is unknown. Other nucleotide sequences from this sample produce the same CDR3. These data originate in a study of CD8+ T cells in alopecia areata. Study-wide context: Those treated were given oral tofacitinib at 5 to 10 mg twice daily. Study-level points and caveats: Compared with normal scalp, lesional scalp had higher clonality and more expanded CD8+ clones. Scalp samples also contribute reads from the resident alphabeta T cells found in normal skin.

Germline loops: CDR1 SEHNR, CDR2 FQNEAQ (reference sequence). V lost 4 bases and J lost 2, with 2 bases in between. The CDR3 runs to 11 residues. Sequencing relied on a cDNA template that was reverse transcribed from extracted RNA. Sequencing was performed with immunoSEQ multiplex PCR; in TCRdb, only in-frame clones are kept and a portion is missing. The top ten clones hold around 16% of a sample with about 150,000 clones, over 70% of them seen once. Sequences were derived from CD8+ T cells sorted from blood, sampled at week 0. The receptor was isolated from a human donor with alopecia areata. This sequence joins TRBV7-9 and TRBJ2-5; D not resolved. In nucleotides, the CDR3 is TGTGCCAGCAGCTCGCAAGAGACCCAGTACTTC. This sequence encodes CASSSQETQYF. Variable domain in full (rest from reference TRBV7-9 and TRBJ2-5): DTGVSQNPRHKITKRGQNVTFRCDPISEHNRLYWYRQTLGQGPEFLTYFQNEAQLEKSRLLSDRFSAERPKGSFSTLEIQRTEQGDSAMYLCASSSQETQYFGPGTRLLVL.